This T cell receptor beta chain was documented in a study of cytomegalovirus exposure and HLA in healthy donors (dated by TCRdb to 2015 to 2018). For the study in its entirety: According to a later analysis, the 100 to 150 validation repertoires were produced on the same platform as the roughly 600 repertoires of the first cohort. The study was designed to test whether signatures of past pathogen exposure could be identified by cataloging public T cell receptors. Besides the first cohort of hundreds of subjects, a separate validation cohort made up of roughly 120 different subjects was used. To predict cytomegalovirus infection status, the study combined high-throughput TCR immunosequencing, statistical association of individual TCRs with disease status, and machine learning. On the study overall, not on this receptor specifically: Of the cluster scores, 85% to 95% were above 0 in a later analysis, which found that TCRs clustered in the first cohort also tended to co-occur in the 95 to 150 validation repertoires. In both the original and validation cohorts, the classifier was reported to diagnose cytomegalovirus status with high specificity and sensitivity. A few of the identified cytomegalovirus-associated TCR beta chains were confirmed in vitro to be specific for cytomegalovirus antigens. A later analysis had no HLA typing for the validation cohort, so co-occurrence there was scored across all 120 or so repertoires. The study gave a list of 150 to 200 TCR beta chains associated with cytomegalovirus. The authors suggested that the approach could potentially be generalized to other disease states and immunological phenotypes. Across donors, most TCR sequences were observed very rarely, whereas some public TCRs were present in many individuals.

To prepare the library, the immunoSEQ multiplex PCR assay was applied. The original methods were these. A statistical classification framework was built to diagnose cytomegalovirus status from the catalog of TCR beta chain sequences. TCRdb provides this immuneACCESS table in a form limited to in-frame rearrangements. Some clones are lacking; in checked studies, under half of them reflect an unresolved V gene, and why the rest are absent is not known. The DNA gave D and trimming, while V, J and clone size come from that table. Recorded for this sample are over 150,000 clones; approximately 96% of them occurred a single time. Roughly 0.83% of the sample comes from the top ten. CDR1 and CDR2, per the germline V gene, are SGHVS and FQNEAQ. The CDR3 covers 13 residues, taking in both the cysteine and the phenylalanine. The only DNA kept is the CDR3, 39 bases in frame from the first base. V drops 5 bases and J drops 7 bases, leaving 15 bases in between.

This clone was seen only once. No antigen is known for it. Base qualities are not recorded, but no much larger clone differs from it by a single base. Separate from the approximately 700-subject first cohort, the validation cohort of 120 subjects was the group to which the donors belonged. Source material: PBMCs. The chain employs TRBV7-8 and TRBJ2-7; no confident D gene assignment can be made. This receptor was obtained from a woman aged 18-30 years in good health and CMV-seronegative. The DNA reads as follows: TGTGCCAGCAGCGTGGGCAGAAACCGAGAGCAGTACTTC. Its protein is CASSVGRNREQYF. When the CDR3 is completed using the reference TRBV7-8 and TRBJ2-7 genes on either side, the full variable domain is GAGVSQSPRYKVAKRGQDVALRCDPISGHVSLFWYQQALGQGPEFLTYFQNEAQLDKSGLPSDRFFAERPEGSVSTLKIQRTQQEDSAVYLCASSVGRNREQYFGPGTRLTVT.